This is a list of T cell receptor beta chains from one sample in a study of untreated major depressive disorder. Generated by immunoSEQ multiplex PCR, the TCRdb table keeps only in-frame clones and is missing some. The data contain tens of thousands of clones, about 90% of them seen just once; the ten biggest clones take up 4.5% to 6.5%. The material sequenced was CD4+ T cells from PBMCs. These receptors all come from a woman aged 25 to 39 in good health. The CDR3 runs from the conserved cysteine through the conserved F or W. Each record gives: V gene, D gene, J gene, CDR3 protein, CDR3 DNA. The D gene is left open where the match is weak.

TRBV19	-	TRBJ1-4	CASGRGTNEKLFF	TGTGCCAGTGGTAGGGGAACTAATGAAAAACTGTTTTTT
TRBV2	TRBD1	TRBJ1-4	CASRWGQGSATNEKLFF	TGTGCCAGCAGATGGGGACAGGGGAGCGCAACTAATGAAAAACTGTTTTTT
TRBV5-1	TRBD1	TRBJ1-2	CASSFGQGDGYTF	TGCGCCAGCAGCTTCGGACAGGGAGACGGCTACACCTTC
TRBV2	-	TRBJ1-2	CASSRDYYGYTF	TGTGCCAGCAGTAGGGACTACTATGGCTACACCTTC
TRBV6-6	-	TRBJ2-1	CASTYRNEQFF	TGTGCCAGCACTTACAGGAATGAGCAGTTCTTC
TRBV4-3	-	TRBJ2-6	CASSQGYSGANVLTF	TGCGCCAGCAGCCAGGGGTACTCTGGGGCCAACGTCCTGACTTTC
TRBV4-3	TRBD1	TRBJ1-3	CASSQDLTGGTGNTIYF	TGCGCCAGCAGCCAAGATCTTACAGGGGGCACTGGAAACACCATATATTTT
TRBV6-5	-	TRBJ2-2	CASSSRLGTGELFF	TGTGCCAGCAGTTCAAGGTTGGGGACCGGGGAGCTGTTTTTT
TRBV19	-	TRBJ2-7	CASSASRDNTYEQYF	TGTGCCAGTAGTGCGTCCCGGGACAATACCTACGAGCAGTACTTC
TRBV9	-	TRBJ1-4	CASSPEQRSEKLFF	TGTGCCAGCAGCCCCGAACAACGTAGTGAAAAACTGTTTTTT
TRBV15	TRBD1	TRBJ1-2	CATSREPGTGGSNLFYGYTF	TGTGCCACCAGCAGAGAACCCGGGACAGGGGGCTCAAATCTCTTCTATGGCTACACCTTC
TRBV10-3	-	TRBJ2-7	CAISGTGEQYF	TGTGCCATCAGTGGGACCGGCGAGCAGTACTTC
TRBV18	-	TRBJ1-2	CASSPARDYGYTF	TGTGCCAGCTCACCGGCCAGAGACTATGGCTACACCTTC
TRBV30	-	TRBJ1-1	CACSPGGAEAFF	TGTGCCTGTTCACCGGGCGGGGCTGAAGCTTTCTTT
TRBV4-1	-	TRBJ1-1	CASSQLAGAGTEAFF	TGCGCCAGCAGCCAACTCGCGGGGGCAGGCACTGAAGCTTTCTTT
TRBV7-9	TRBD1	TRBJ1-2	CASSFPGGDGYTF	TGTGCCAGCAGCTTTCCAGGGGGGGATGGCTACACCTTC
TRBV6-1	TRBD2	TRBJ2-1	CASSATSGGAMYNEQFF	TGTGCCAGCAGTGCGACTAGCGGGGGGGCTATGTACAATGAGCAGTTCTTC
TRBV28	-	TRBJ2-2	CASTDSTANTGELFF	TGTGCCAGCACCGACTCGACGGCTAACACCGGGGAGCTGTTTTTT
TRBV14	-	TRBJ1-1	CASSQVQGTEAFF	TGTGCCAGCAGCCAAGTTCAGGGAACTGAAGCTTTCTTT
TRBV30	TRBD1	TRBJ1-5	CAWTGTGVRQPQHF	TGTGCCTGGACCGGGACAGGGGTTCGACAGCCCCAGCATTTT